Below are 20 T cell receptor beta chains sequenced from a single sample in a study of T cell responses to AZD1222 COVID-19 vaccine. Clones were sequenced by immunoSEQ multiplex PCR, and TCRdb holds only the in-frame ones, with some missing. Among some 200,000 clones listed, approximately 93% were seen once. This specimen was peripheral blood, taken on day 0 of AZD1222 vaccination. These receptors all stem from an adult in good health.

The CDR3 is CASSQPYRGRNQPQHF. The CDR3 region has the DNA TGCGCCAGCAGCCAGCCATACAGGGGACGCAATCAGCCCCAGCATTTT. The V gene is TRBV4-1, the J gene TRBJ1-5; 7 nucleotides line up with TRBD1. CDR1 MGHRA and CDR2 YSYEKL come from the germline V gene. Trimming removed 3 bases from V and 2 bases from J; junction bases left unmatched: 7. This CDR3 region has 16 residues.

The chain carries TRBV11-2 and TRBJ2-7; 9 bases align to TRBD1. This CDR3 has 15 amino acids. The trim removed 2 bases at V and 5 bases at J, leaving 7 bases unmatched. The germline gives CDR1 SGHAT, CDR2 FQNNGV. CDR3 region: CASSLSGTGLDEQYF. The CDR3 DNA reads as TGTGCCAGCAGCTTATCCGGGACAGGGTTGGACGAGCAGTACTTC.

This sequence joins TRBV7-9 and TRBJ2-1; D remains ambiguous. Germline CDR1 and CDR2: SEHNR and FQNEAQ (reference sequence). Trimming stripped 4 bases from V and 6 bases from J, with 10 bases between. This CDR3 spans 13 amino acids. CDR3: CASSSGVLNEQFF. In DNA form, the CDR3 reads TGTGCCAGCAGCTCAGGCGTTCTCAATGAGCAGTTCTTC.

The rearrangement joins TRBV6-5 to TRBJ2-3; TRBD2 is a possible D gene (7 bases). V gave up 8 bases and J gave up 5 bases, with 11 bases separating them. This CDR3 region has 12 residues. The V gene's germline CDR1 is MNHEY and CDR2 SVGAGI. This chain's CDR3 is CASGEGGDTQYF. CDR3 nucleotides: TGTGCCAGCGGGGAGGGGGGAGATACGCAGTATTTT.

The chain uses TRBV18 and TRBJ1-3, with 7 bases lining up with TRBD1. Trimming removed 4 bases from V and 4 bases from J; junction bases left unmatched: 4. The CDR3 length is 14 residues. The V gene's germline CDR1 is KGHSH and CDR2 LQKENI. The CDR3 DNA reads TGTGCCAGCTCACAGGGGGCAGGAGGAAACACCATATATTTT. This gives the protein CASSQGAGGNTIYF.

The J gene is TRBJ2-3, the V gene TRBV19; TRBD1 might be the D (6 bases). Germline-derived CDR1 and CDR2 are LNHDA and SQIVND (reference sequence). The CDR3 runs 15 residues. Trimming took 5 bases from V and 3 from J, leaving 15 bases between them. The CDR3 here is CASSPSGVVTDTQYF. The CDR3 nucleotides are TGTGCCAGTAGTCCCTCAGGGGTAGTTACAGATACGCAGTATTTT.

The rearrangement links TRBV11-3 to TRBJ2-2; the D gene is possibly TRBD2 (5 bases). V shed 5 bases and J shed 5 bases, with 9 bases lying between them. The CDR3 is 13 residues long. CDR1 is SGHNT and CDR2 is YENEEA in the germline V gene. CDR3 in amino acids: CASSEEVTGELFF. CDR3 nucleotide sequence: TGTGCCAGCAGCGAGGAGGTTACCGGGGAGCTGTTTTTT.

The V gene is TRBV25-1, the J gene TRBJ2-2, with a tentative D call TRBD2 (6 bases). V was shortened by 4 bases and J by 6 bases, with 9 bases between the two germline ends. This CDR3 is 13 amino acids long. Per germline, CDR1 MGHDK and CDR2 SYGVNS. The DNA for the CDR3 is TGTGCCAGCAGTGTAGGAGGGGCCGGGGAGCTGTTTTTT. Residues: CASSVGGAGELFF.

The J gene is TRBJ2-1, the V gene TRBV6-5; 12 nucleotides match TRBD2. This CDR3 is 15 amino acids long. The ends lost 0 bases at V and 13 bases at J; junction bases unmatched: 7. Germline V gives CDR1 MNHEY, CDR2 SVGAGI. CDR3: CASSYSKASGRGQFF. CDR3 sequence (DNA): TGTGCCAGCAGTTACTCGAAGGCTAGCGGGAGGGGTCAGTTCTTC.

The chain recombines TRBV5-1 with TRBJ2-2; no definite D call. This CDR3 has 15 residues. Germline loops: CDR1 SGHRS, CDR2 YFSETQ. V was cut by 4 bases and J by 6 bases, with 16 bases left in between. CDR3 protein: CASSGGTTFAGELFF. The CDR3 DNA sequence: TGCGCCAGCAGCGGCGGAACTACGTTCGCCGGGGAGCTGTTTTTT. The full variable domain, rest sourced from reference TRBV5-1 and TRBJ2-2, is KAGVTQTPRYLIKTRGQQVTLSCSPISGHRSVSWYQQTPGQGLQFLFEYFSETQRNKGNFPGRFSGRQFSNSRSEMNVSTLELGDSALYLCASSGGTTFAGELFFGEGSRLTVL.

The chain employs TRBV29-1 and TRBJ2-1; TRBD1 matches 9 bases. The length of the CDR3 is 13 residues. With V trimmed by 6 bases and J by 6 bases, 6 bases remained unmatched. Germline V lookup: CDR1 SQVTM, CDR2 ANQGSEA. As DNA, the CDR3 is TGCAGCGTCTGGACAGGGGAAGGCAATGAGCAGTTCTTC. Translation: CSVWTGEGNEQFF.

The CDR3 spells CASSPRSQPQHF. The CDR3 DNA is TGTGCCAGCTCACCAAGGAGTCAGCCCCAGCATTTT. The chain couples TRBV18 to TRBJ1-5; D uncertain. V lost 2 bases and J lost 6, with 5 bases in between. Germline CDR1 KGHSH, CDR2 LQKENI. This CDR3 has 12 residues. Full variable domain (rest looked up from reference TRBV18 and TRBJ1-5): NAGVMQNPRHLVRRRGQEARLRCSPMKGHSHVYWYRQLPEEGLKFMVYLQKENIIDESGMPKERFSAEFPKEGPSILRIQQVVRGDSAAYFCASSPRSQPQHFGDGTRLSIL.

This chain's CDR3 is CASSFRQAAEAFF. In DNA form, the CDR3 reads TGCGCCAGCAGCTTCCGACAGGCGGCTGAAGCTTTCTTT. This chain links TRBV5-1 with TRBJ1-1; D might be TRBD1 (6 bases). The germline CDR1 and CDR2 sequences are SGHRS and YFSETQ. This CDR3 has 13 amino acids. The V end lost 2 bases, the J end lost 6 bases, and 11 bases lay between the germline ends.

V usage is TRBV5-1 and J usage is TRBJ2-2, with 9 bases identical to TRBD2. Trimming cost V 5 bases and J 7 bases; bases outside gene matches: 9. The CDR3 covers 15 residues. Germline V gives CDR1 SGHRS, CDR2 YFSETQ. CDR3 in amino acids: CASSSWTSDLGELFF. The CDR3 DNA is TGCGCCAGCAGTTCCTGGACTAGCGACCTCGGGGAGCTGTTTTTT.

The J gene is TRBJ1-4, the V gene TRBV6-4; D is unresolved. The ends were cut back, 8 bases at V and 8 bases at J, with 18 bases in the middle. Germline CDR1 and CDR2: MRHNA and SNTAGT. The CDR3 runs to 14 residues. This chain's CDR3 is CASDVGPLREKLFF. The DNA of the CDR3 is TGTGCCAGCGACGTCGGACCTTTACGAGAAAAACTGTTTTTT.

The rearrangement uses TRBV5-6 and TRBJ1-2; D is ambiguous. The CDR3 runs 12 residues. Trimming took off 7 bases at V and 6 bases at J, with 13 bases between the two ends. Germline CDR1 is SGHDT and CDR2 is YYEEEE. The CDR3 is CASLQPGNGYTF. In nucleotides, the CDR3 is TGTGCCAGCCTTCAACCCGGGAATGGCTACACCTTC.

The genes are TRBV2 and TRBJ2-5; 8 positions agree with TRBD2. CDR1 is SNHLY and CDR2 is FYNNEI in the germline V gene. V dropped 6 bases and J dropped 7; count of bases not matched to a gene: 10. The CDR3 spans 14 residues. The CDR3 is CASSGPSGGVTQYF. DNA for the CDR3: TGTGCCAGCAGCGGGCCCAGCGGGGGAGTGACCCAGTACTTC.

CDR3 residues: CASSLDEQFF. CDR3 nucleotide sequence: TGTGCCAGCAGCTTAGATGAGCAGTTCTTC. The chain carries TRBV7-8 and TRBJ2-1, with unresolved D. This CDR3 is 10 amino acids long. Trimming pared 1 base from V and 8 bases from J, leaving 0 bases between. CDR1 and CDR2 from the germline V gene are SGHVS and FQNEAQ.

The chain is built from TRBV18 and TRBJ1-5; 8 bases are shared with TRBD1. The CDR3 covers 16 residues. V gave up 3 bases and J gave up 1 base; unmatched junction bases: 5. The germline CDR1 and CDR2 sequences are KGHSH and LQKENI. The CDR3 here is CASSPNRGSSNQPQHF. In nucleotides, the CDR3 is TGTGCCAGCTCACCTAACAGGGGGTCGAGCAATCAGCCCCAGCATTTT.

The gene calls are TRBV11-3 and TRBJ2-1; 8 bases are a match to TRBD2. The germline V gene encodes CDR1 SGHNT and CDR2 YENEEA. The V and J ends lost 4 bases and 2 bases, in that order; junction bases with no gene match: 1. The CDR3 contains 14 residues. The chain's CDR3 is CASSSGLAYNEQFF. The CDR3 DNA reads TGTGCCAGCAGCTCGGGACTAGCCTACAATGAGCAGTTCTTC. Full variable domain (outside the CDR3, taken from reference TRBV11-3 and TRBJ2-1): EAGVVQSPRYKIIEKKQPVAFWCNPISGHNTLYWYLQNLGQGPELLIRYENEEAVDDSQLPKDRFSAERLKGVDSTLKIQPAELGDSAVYLCASSSGLAYNEQFFGPGTRLTVL.